The text below deals with one T cell receptor (beta chain). A much larger clone is a single base away; this may be a read error. TCRdb analysed the reads with MiXCR anew, one entry per CDR3 protein. The table shows tens of thousands of distinct CDR3 sequences, with 21% occurring only once. V lost 11 bases, J lost 4 bases, and 21 bases lay in between. Germline V CDR1 and CDR2: LNHDA, SQIVND (reference sequence). The length of the CDR3 is 15 residues. The sample belongs to a study of lung T cells in sarcoidosis with Löfgren's syndrome. The chain is built from TRBV19 and TRBJ1-5; D is undetermined. This receptor was identified in a human donor with sarcoidosis (Löfgren's syndrome or another form), or a control subject (not recorded which). Material: CD4+ T cells from PBMCs. CDR3 DNA sequence: TGTGCCTGTATAGGTGGAGACGGGAGAAATCAGCCCCAGCATTTT. This sequence encodes CACIGGDGRNQPQHF.